The sequence of this T cell receptor (beta chain) was determined in a study of early T cells in non-severe SARS-CoV-2 infection. For the study at large: The sequenced material was bulk RNA from unsorted whole blood, and its chains were unpaired.

Study observations and caveats: VDJdb matching skewed toward anti-spike CD8 responses, missing private and CD4 specificities.

A note on this clonotype: The antigen is undetermined.

Each single cDNA molecule received a unique molecular identifier. Each CDR3 protein gets one entry after TCRdb re-called the 5' RACE reads with MiXCR. The sample holds fewer than 80,000 distinct CDR3 sequences, roughly 4.6% seen once. Trimming took off 0 bases at V and 7 bases at J, with 11 bases between the two ends. This CDR3 comprises 14 residues. The germline V gene has CDR1 SGDLS and CDR2 YYNGEE. V and J are TRBV9 and TRBJ1-5, with unresolved D. The sequence came from an adult who was a healthcare worker with PCR-confirmed SARS-CoV-2 infection or an uninfected control (not recorded which). The donor label of this sample is uncertain. The material was whole blood, obtained at baseline. CDR3 loop: CASSVEGGNQPQHF. CDR3 coding DNA: TGTGCCAGCAGCGTAGAGGGAGGGAACCAGCCCCAGCATTTT.